This T cell receptor (beta chain) was captured in a study of cytomegalovirus exposure and HLA in healthy donors. About the study: Of the donors genotyped, approximately 400 in all, 75% to 90% fell in the Caucasian-associated ancestry cluster. Findings of the study overall: Further analysis was carried out later, and it showed several of the most significant clusters appearing linked to common viral pathogens. Indistinguishable V segments, including TRBV6-2 and TRBV6-3, were excluded. A further, later analysis showed that HLA-associated TCR beta chains (compared with equally common others) were more clonally expanded.

Comment on this clone: Its antigen is still unknown.

The V gene end was trimmed by 3 bases and the J gene end by 6 bases; junction bases not matched to a gene: 8. CDR1 is SGDLS and CDR2 is YYNGEE in the germline V gene. The CDR3 totals 15 residues. 60 Vbeta and 13 Jbeta primers were used in PCR. Profiling relied on immunoSEQ multiplex PCR, and the TCRdb table lists in-frame clones only, not all of them. This sample's clone table lists over 80,000 clones. Sequenced material: PBMCs. The chain employs TRBV9 and TRBJ2-2; 7 bases map to TRBD1. The receptor was derived from a girl under 18 in good health and CMV-seropositive. In DNA form, the CDR3 reads TGTGCCAGCAGCGCCCACAGGGGAAGGTCCGGGGAGCTGTTTTTT. Protein product: CASSAHRGRSGELFF.